These T cell receptor beta chains were read from a single sample in a study of early T cells in non-severe SARS-CoV-2 infection. TCRdb passed the 5' RACE reads through MiXCR, listing each CDR3 protein once. Altogether tens of thousands of distinct CDR3 sequences are present, about 13% being singletons, with the ten largest covering approximately 1.1%. The sequencing input was whole blood. These receptors all come from an adult who was a healthcare worker with PCR-confirmed SARS-CoV-2 infection or an uninfected control (not recorded which). Both conserved end residues are part of each CDR3. D genes are given only for firm matches. Not every row has a clone size; where given, it reads once, few, many or a size class.

V gene: TRBV10-2; D gene: NA; clone size: NA; J gene: TRBJ2-2; CDR3 DNA: TGCGCCAGCAGGGAGTGGACGAACACCGGGGAGCTGTTTTTT; CDR3 protein: CASREWTNTGELFF
V gene: TRBV6-1; D gene: TRBD2; clone size: few; J gene: TRBJ2-7; CDR3 DNA: TGTGCCAGCATAATAGCGGGGGTAACGGGCGAGCAGTACTTC; CDR3 protein: CASIIAGVTGEQYF
V gene: TRBV6-6; D gene: NA; clone size: NA; J gene: TRBJ2-3; CDR3 DNA: TGTGCCAGCAGTTACTCATGGACAGCTGCCTTCACAGATACGCAGTATTTT; CDR3 protein: CASSYSWTAAFTDTQYF
V gene: TRBV7-6; D gene: NA; clone size: NA; J gene: TRBJ2-2; CDR3 DNA: TGTGCCAGCAGCTTAGTCCCAGGGGCGGATCGGGGCGCCAAAACCACCGGGGAGCTGTTTTTT; CDR3 protein: CASSLVPGADRGAKTTGELFF
V gene: TRBV6-5; D gene: NA; clone size: many; J gene: TRBJ2-7; CDR3 DNA: TGTGCCAGCAGTTACTCCATCGGAGGGAACACCTACGAGCAGTACTTC; CDR3 protein: CASSYSIGGNTYEQYF
V gene: TRBV5-1; D gene: NA; clone size: NA; J gene: TRBJ2-5; CDR3 DNA: TGCGCCAGCAGCTTGGAAGCGGGCACACAAGAGACCCAGTACTTC; CDR3 protein: CASSLEAGTQETQYF
V gene: TRBV27; D gene: NA; clone size: NA; J gene: TRBJ1-2; CDR3 DNA: TGTGCCAGCACCCCCCTGCTCGGGGGGATCTATGGCTACACCTTC; CDR3 protein: CASTPLLGGIYGYTF
V gene: TRBV5-4; D gene: NA; clone size: NA; J gene: TRBJ2-7; CDR3 DNA: TGTGCCAGCAGCCCGCGACAGGGAGGAGACGAGCAGTACTTC; CDR3 protein: CASSPRQGGDEQYF
V gene: TRBV18; D gene: NA; clone size: NA; J gene: TRBJ2-1; CDR3 DNA: TGTGCCAGCTCACAATTGTGGAGATCCTACAATGAGCAGTTCTTC; CDR3 protein: CASSQLWRSYNEQFF
V gene: TRBV20-1; D gene: NA; clone size: NA; J gene: TRBJ1-1; CDR3 DNA: TGCAGTGCTCAAGACAGCCCGGAAGCTTTCTTT; CDR3 protein: CSAQDSPEAFF
V gene: TRBV29-1; D gene: NA; clone size: NA; J gene: TRBJ2-7; CDR3 DNA: TGCGGCGTTGAAGATGGGGGTTACGAGCAGTACTTC; CDR3 protein: CGVEDGGYEQYF
V gene: TRBV7-9; D gene: NA; clone size: NA; J gene: TRBJ1-1; CDR3 DNA: TGTGCCAGCAGCTTAGGTGGTTCGGACACTGAAGCTTTCTTT; CDR3 protein: CASSLGGSDTEAFF
V gene: TRBV4-3; D gene: TRBD2; clone size: few; J gene: TRBJ2-1; CDR3 DNA: TGCGCCAGCAGCCAAAGGACTAGCGGGACCTACGAGCAGTTCTTC; CDR3 protein: CASSQRTSGTYEQFF
V gene: TRBV7-2; D gene: TRBD2; clone size: few; J gene: TRBJ2-7; CDR3 DNA: TGTGCCAGCAGCTTATCGACTAGCGGGGGCTACGAGCAGTACTTC; CDR3 protein: CASSLSTSGGYEQYF
V gene: TRBV12-3/TRBV12-4; D gene: NA; clone size: many; J gene: TRBJ1-1; CDR3 DNA: TGTGCCAGCAGTTTAGGAGGGGGGCTGAACACTGAAGCTTTCTTT; CDR3 protein: CASSLGGGLNTEAFF
V gene: TRBV11-2; D gene: TRBD2; clone size: NA; J gene: TRBJ2-4; CDR3 DNA: TGTGCCAGCAGCTTAGTAGCGGGAGCCGGAGCGGGCAAAAACATTCAGTACTTC; CDR3 protein: CASSLVAGAGAGKNIQYF
V gene: TRBV6-2/TRBV6-3; D gene: NA; clone size: few; J gene: TRBJ1-5; CDR3 DNA: TGTGCCAGCAGTTACTCCAGCCAGGGATCACAGCCCCAGCATTTT; CDR3 protein: CASSYSSQGSQPQHF
V gene: TRBV7-9; D gene: TRBD2; clone size: few; J gene: TRBJ2-4; CDR3 DNA: TGTGCCAGCAGCTCCCCGGGACTAGCGCCCAAAAACATTCAGTACTTC; CDR3 protein: CASSSPGLAPKNIQYF
V gene: TRBV28; D gene: NA; clone size: NA; J gene: TRBJ2-1; CDR3 DNA: TGTGCCAGCAGTAGGCCTCAGCAAACGACTAACAATGAGCAGTTCTTC; CDR3 protein: CASSRPQQTTNNEQFF
V gene: TRBV20-1; D gene: NA; clone size: NA; J gene: TRBJ2-7; CDR3 DNA: TGCAGTGCTAGAGAAGAGAAACCCCAGCGGTTCCCCTACGAGCAGTACTTC; CDR3 protein: CSAREEKPQRFPYEQYF